This TCR beta chain was profiled in a study of T cells in Graves' hyperthyroidism and ophthalmopathy. General study findings and limits: Most expanded thyroid clonotypes above 0.001 also appeared in blood. A model of 13 V-J pairs discriminated ophthalmopathy from stable hyperthyroidism.

V lost 1 base and J 0 bases, leaving 5 bases between the germline ends. Germline-derived CDR1 and CDR2 are DFQATT and SNEGSKA (reference sequence). This CDR3 is 13 amino acids long. The sample holds many counts of this clonotype. Its cognate antigen is unknown. It was RNA transcripts that yielded the amplified TCR beta CDR3 regions. The HTBI primer set served for first-round RT-PCR of the TCR CDR3. TCRdb re-derived calls from the multiplex PCR reads in MiXCR, one entry per CDR3 protein. The sample holds about 640,000 distinct CDR3 sequences; about a fifth are singletons and the top ten take about 35%. Uncontrolled infection, other autoimmune disease, pregnancy or lactation led to exclusion.

The source of this sequence is a man aged 25 to 45 with Graves' ophthalmopathy. This chain connects TRBV20-1 to TRBJ2-3; no firm D call. The sample taken for sequencing was blood. CDR3 loop: CSARVPSTDTQYF. The CDR3 DNA is TGCAGTGCTAGAGTGCCGAGCACAGATACGCAGTATTTT.